The present TCR beta chain was sequenced within a study of blood T cell repertoires in COVID-19. The wider study: The United States, Italy and Spain supplied acute and convalescent COVID-19 samples. PBMCs, B-cell-depleted T cells, or T cells were the source of the cDNA or gDNA that made up the material.

Germline-derived CDR1 and CDR2 are GTSNPN and SVGIG (reference sequence). The CDR3 loop spans 13 amino acids. With 3 bases clipped from V and 5 bases from J, the junction kept 1 base outside the gene matches. Per the authors' pipeline: Counts of nucleated cells, estimated from reference gene primer amplification, were obtained. The protocol was immunoSEQ multiplex PCR, while the TCRdb copy is restricted to in-frame clones and leaves out a portion. V, J and clone size reflect that table, while D and trimming were determined from the DNA. The repertoire holds 70,000 to 80,000 clones, with over 80% as singletons.

The clonotype originates from a woman between 45 and 60 years old with acute or convalescent COVID-19. The rearrangement links TRBV30 to TRBJ1-1; TRBD1 aligns across 12 bases. Specimen: peripheral blood. CDR3 coding DNA: TGTGCCTGGAGGGGACAGGGGGCAACTGAAGCTTTCTTT. Protein: CAWRGQGATEAFF.